These 21 T cell receptor beta chains came from one sample sequenced in a study of blood T cells in healthy people across ages. The authors ran a second PCR of 7 to 11 cycles using a sample-barcoded 5' primer and a J-beta primer mix. TCRdb recomputed calls from the 5' RACE reads with MiXCR, one row per CDR3 protein. The sample includes roughly 550,000 distinct CDR3 sequences, around 24% of them seen just once. This same sample was also taken into another study, of T cells of mothers and their children.

Material: blood. These receptors were obtained from a boy aged 5 to 17 in good health.

The rearrangement links TRBV24-1 to TRBJ2-2; 9 nucleotides align to TRBD1. The CDR3 consists of 16 residues. V shed 3 bases, J shed 6 bases, and the junction held 7 bases outside the gene matches. From germline, CDR1 is KGHDR and CDR2 SFDVKD. CDR3 coding DNA: TGTGCCACCAGTGATACCTCCGGGACAGGGTCCGGGGAGCTGTTTTTT. This sequence encodes CATSDTSGTGSGELFF.

The CDR3 here is CASSAGSGYTF. DNA for the CDR3: TGTGCCAGCTCGGCAGGGAGTGGCTACACCTTC. The V and J genes are TRBV18 and TRBJ1-2; TRBD1 might be the D (5 bases). V was trimmed by 6 bases and J by 7 bases, leaving 9 bases between them. The CDR3 runs to 11 residues. The germline V gene encodes CDR1 KGHSH and CDR2 LQKENI. The full variable domain, rest sourced from reference TRBV18 and TRBJ1-2, is NAGVMQNPRHLVRRRGQEARLRCSPMKGHSHVYWYRQLPEEGLKFMVYLQKENIIDESGMPKERFSAEFPKEGPSILRIQQVVRGDSAAYFCASSAGSGYTFGSGTRLTVV.

The table lists this clonotype with a few counts. This chain connects TRBV21-1 to TRBJ2-7. TRBV21-1 corresponds to a pseudogene. The CDR3 spans 13 residues. The CDR3 region has the DNA TGTGCCAGCAGCAAAGCGAGCGGCTACGAGCAGTACTTC. Translated, it gives CASSKASGYEQYF.

This rearrangement joins TRBV24-1 to TRBJ2-2, with D perhaps TRBD1 (6 bases). CDR1 and CDR2 (germline): KGHDR, SFDVKD. V was cut by 4 bases and J by 7 bases, with 18 bases left in between. The CDR3 consists of 16 residues. CDR3 region: CATSDHYNTGNGELFF. DNA of the CDR3: TGTGCCACCAGTGACCATTACAACACAGGGAACGGGGAGCTGTTTTTT.

This clonotype has a handful of counts. The V gene is TRBV28, the J gene TRBJ2-5, with 7 bases lining up with TRBD1. Germline loops: CDR1 MDHEN, CDR2 SYDVKM. The CDR3 is 16 residues long. With 5 bases clipped from V and 4 bases from J, the junction kept 13 bases outside the gene matches. In DNA, the CDR3 is TGTGCCAGCAGTCCCCGACAGGGAAACCCCCCAGAGACCCAGTACTTC. Residues: CASSPRQGNPPETQYF. Combining the CDR3 with reference TRBV28 and TRBJ2-5 gives the whole variable domain DVKVTQSSRYLVKRTGEKVFLECVQDMDHENMFWYRQDPGLGLRLIYFSYDVKMKEKGDIPEGYSVSREKKERFSLILESASTNQTSMYLCASSPRQGNPPETQYFGPGTRLLVL.

This chain uses TRBV20-1 with TRBJ2-7; no reliable D call. CDR3 length: 12 amino acids. V was cut by 7 bases and J by 1 base, with 11 bases left in between. Germline assignment: CDR1 DFQATT and CDR2 SNEGSKA (reference sequence). CDR3 in amino acids: CSVLPRSYEQYF. Written as DNA, the CDR3 is TGCAGTGTCCTCCCGAGGTCCTACGAGCAGTACTTC.

The genes are TRBV9 and TRBJ1-4; no clear D gene. Germline V CDR1 and CDR2: SGDLS, YYNGEE. The CDR3 is 15 residues long. V was trimmed by 4 bases and J by 5 bases, leaving 15 bases between them. CDR3 nucleotide sequence: TGTGCCAGCAGCACACGGACGGCTGACAATGAAAAACTGTTTTTT. As protein: CASSTRTADNEKLFF.

There are a few counts of this clonotype. The V gene is TRBV19, the J gene TRBJ2-6, with D possibly being TRBD2 (6 bases). Trimming took 5 bases from V and 0 from J, leaving 11 bases between them. CDR1 is LNHDA and CDR2 is SQIVND in the germline V gene (reference sequence). CDR3 length equals 16 residues. DNA of the CDR3: TGTGCCAGTAGTCTCGACGGGGGCTCTGGGGCCAACGTCCTGACTTTC. This translates into CASSLDGGSGANVLTF.

The chain recombines TRBV28 with TRBJ1-4; 9 nucleotides line up with TRBD1. CDR3 length equals 17 residues. The trim removed 1 base at V and 4 bases at J, leaving 7 bases unmatched. The germline gives CDR1 MDHEN, CDR2 SYDVKM. The CDR3 loop reads CASSLSGQGPFNEKLFF. As DNA, the CDR3 is TGTGCCAGCAGTTTATCGGGACAGGGACCATTTAATGAAAAACTGTTTTTT.

The chain recombines TRBV20-1 with TRBJ1-1, with no clear D. Germline-derived CDR1 and CDR2 are DFQATT and SNEGSKA (reference sequence). This CDR3 is built from 14 residues. V shed 6 bases and J shed 2 bases, with 16 bases lying between them. The CDR3, as DNA: TGCAGTGCGAAGGACGATCGCAGTAACACTGAAGCTTTCTTT. Its protein is CSAKDDRSNTEAFF.

The table lists this clonotype with a count of one. CDR3 DNA: TGTGCCTGGGGGACAGGGGCCCGTGAAAAACTGTTTTTT. Protein sequence: CAWGTGAREKLFF. This chain joins TRBV30 and TRBJ1-4; 10 positions match TRBD1. The CDR3 is 13 amino acids. Trimming cost V 5 bases and J 7 bases; bases outside gene matches: 4. Per germline, CDR1 GTSNPN and CDR2 SVGIG (reference sequence).

This clonotype turned up a few times. This rearrangement joins TRBV4-3 to TRBJ1-2; TRBD1 is a possible D gene (6 bases). V was pared by 1 base and J by 7 bases, with 19 bases between. The CDR3 length is 16 residues. Germline assignment: CDR1 LGHNA and CDR2 YSLEER. CDR3 amino acids: CASSQVIGGDKGGYTF. The DNA of the CDR3 is TGCGCCAGCAGCCAAGTGATAGGGGGAGATAAAGGTGGCTACACCTTC.

Worth noting for this clonotype: At one boundary the junction diverges from the germline segment, which might be a read error. The V call is TRBV28, the J call TRBJ2-5; D tentatively reads TRBD1 or TRBD2 (6 bases each). CDR3 length: 14 residues. The germline V gene has CDR1 MDHEN and CDR2 SYDVKM. The CDR3 region has the DNA TGTGCCAGCAGTTTATACTCTAGGGGGGACGAGCAGTGCTTC. This codes for CASSLYSRGDEQCF.

This clonotype has a handful of counts. This chain links TRBV6-5 with TRBJ1-6; D ambiguous. The V gene lost 2 bases and the J gene lost 6 bases, with 2 bases spanning the gap. Germline V gene lookup returns CDR1 MNHEY and CDR2 SVGAGI. The CDR3 runs to 12 residues. CDR3 region: CASSYLNSPLHF. The CDR3, as DNA: TGTGCCAGCAGTTACCTTAATTCACCCCTCCACTTT.

The J gene is TRBJ2-3, the V gene TRBV7-9; the D gene is possibly TRBD1 (5 bases). The V end was cut by 1 base, the J end by 4 bases, with 12 bases between. Germline values: CDR1 SEHNR, CDR2 FQNEAQ (reference sequence). This CDR3 contains 15 residues. The CDR3 spells CASSLGGSPSDTQYF. For the CDR3, the DNA is TGTGCCAGCAGCTTAGGGGGCAGTCCCTCAGATACGCAGTATTTT.

This clonotype was counted once. The chain joins TRBV7-2 to TRBJ2-5; D is ambiguous. The DNA end is a closer match to TRBJ2-1, so the J assignment may be wrong. From germline, CDR1 is SGHTA and CDR2 FQGNSA. CDR3 size: 14 residues. CDR3 nucleotides: TGTGCCAGCAGCTTAGCAAACTATAACCCTGAGCAGTTCTTC. Translating gives CASSLANYNPEQFF.

This clonotype has at least ten counts. J is TRBJ2-7 and V is TRBV28, with 9 bases that match TRBD1. This CDR3 region has 15 residues. J gave up 1 base and V 6 bases, and 7 bases lay outside the gene matches. Per the germline V gene, CDR1 is MDHEN and CDR2 is SYDVKM. Here the CDR3 DNA reads TGTGCCAGCAGCCGACCGGGACAGGGATCCTACGAGCAGTACTTC. This gives the protein CASSRPGQGSYEQYF.

The V and J genes are TRBV10-3 and TRBJ1-2; D is unresolved. The ends were cut back, 9 bases at V and 0 bases at J, with 11 bases in the middle. This CDR3 spans 13 amino acids. Germline V gene sequence: CDR1 ENHRY, CDR2 SYGVKD. The CDR3 sequence is CAIGARANYGYTF. The CDR3 nucleotides are TGTGCCATTGGAGCACGAGCTAACTATGGCTACACCTTC.

The rearrangement links TRBV29-1 to TRBJ2-1; 9 bases are a match to TRBD1. The trim removed 7 bases at V and 5 bases at J, leaving 12 bases unmatched. CDR3 length equals 15 residues. Germline V gene data show CDR1 as SQVTM and CDR2 as ANQGSEA. CDR3 sequence: CSGQAPGQGNNEQFF. The DNA of the CDR3 is TGCAGCGGACAGGCACCGGGACAGGGAAACAATGAGCAGTTCTTC.

Notes on this clonotype: Compared with germline, one end of the junction differs, possibly owing to a read error. The chain couples TRBV20-1 to TRBJ1-2; D uncertain. This CDR3 comprises 8 residues. The germline V gene encodes CDR1 DFQATT and CDR2 SNEGSKA (reference sequence). The chain's CDR3 is CSARDYTF. The CDR3 coding sequence is TGCAGTGCAAGAGACTACACCTTC.

This clonotype came up a few times. The V gene is TRBV5-1, the J gene TRBJ2-7, with 8 bases that match TRBD2. V lost 1 base, J lost 3 bases, and 3 bases stayed unmatched. Per germline, CDR1 SGHRS and CDR2 YFSETQ. The CDR3 covers 14 residues. DNA for the CDR3: TGCGCCAGCAGCTTGACGGGAGGGAACTACGAGCAGTACTTC. Encoded protein: CASSLTGGNYEQYF. The full variable domain, in which reference TRBV5-1 and TRBJ2-7 provide the parts outside the CDR3, is KAGVTQTPRYLIKTRGQQVTLSCSPISGHRSVSWYQQTPGQGLQFLFEYFSETQRNKGNFPGRFSGRQFSNSRSEMNVSTLELGDSALYLCASSLTGGNYEQYFGPGTRLTVT.